Listed below are T cell receptor beta chains from one sample, sequenced in a study of blood T cell repertoires in COVID-19. Some clones are missing from TCRdb's copy, which holds only in-frame ones; the method was immunoSEQ multiplex PCR. Of approximately 75,000 clones listed, less than 90% were seen once; the top ten hold 6% to 6.5%. Sample: peripheral blood. All receptors come from a man older than 75 with COVID-19, enrolled during active disease. CDR3s include the opening cysteine and the closing phenylalanine or tryptophan. A D gene is named only where the DNA matches it firmly. A clone size is listed for some rows: how often the clone was seen (once, few, many), or a class if it is expanded.

len	abundance	v_gene	d_gene	j_gene	CDR3nt	CDR3aa
15	.	TRBV28	TRBD1	TRBJ2-5	TGTGCCAGCAGTTTTTGGGCAGGGGGCATGGAGACCCAGTACTTC	CASSFWAGGMETQYF
13	.	TRBV18	.	TRBJ1-6	TGTGCCAGCTCACCATCTCTCGATTCACCCCTCCACTTT	CASSPSLDSPLHF
12	.	TRBV19	.	TRBJ2-7	TGTGCCAGTAGAGGACATATGTACGAGCAGTACTTC	CASRGHMYEQYF
14	.	TRBV7-6	.	TRBJ1-5	TGTGCCAGCAGCTTCGCAGGATACAATCAGCCCCAGCATTTT	CASSFAGYNQPQHF
13	.	TRBV19	TRBD1	TRBJ1-1	TGTGCCAGTAGTATGGACAGGGAAATAGAAGCTTTCTTT	CASSMDREIEAFF
15	.	TRBV7-6	TRBD1	TRBJ2-1	TGTGCCAGCAGCTTAGAGGGGACAGGGCTCTATGAGCAGTTCTTC	CASSLEGTGLYEQFF
14	.	TRBV20-1	TRBD1	TRBJ1-1	TGCAGTGCCAGTTTTATCGGGACAGGGGTCGGAGCTTTCTTT	CSASFIGTGVGAFF
17	.	TRBV2	.	TRBJ1-1	TGTGCCAGCAGCCATATCGAAAACCTATCCTATCCCACTGAAGCTTTCTTT	CASSHIENLSYPTEAFF
14	once	TRBV3-1/TRBV3-2	TRBD1	TRBJ1-3	TGTGCCAGCAGTTGGACAGGGGGGGGAAACACCATATATTTT	CASSWTGGGNTIYF
14	.	TRBV19	.	TRBJ1-1	TGTGCCAGTAGTATTGGGGGCGCGGGCACTGAAGCTTTCTTT	CASSIGGAGTEAFF
14	.	TRBV5-4	.	TRBJ2-7	TGTGCCAGCAGAACAGACCAGCACTCCTACGAGCAGTACTTC	CASRTDQHSYEQYF
15	.	TRBV10-3	TRBD2	TRBJ2-1	TGTGCCATCAGTGAGCCACCCGGGACTAGCGACAAGCAGTTCTTC	CAISEPPGTSDKQFF
13	once	TRBV27	.	TRBJ2-4	TGTGCCAGCAGTCCTGGCAGAACCGTCATTCAGTACTTC	CASSPGRTVIQYF
17	.	TRBV5-1	.	TRBJ1-6	TGCGCCAGCAGCCCGGAGGGTGGAGGAATCTATAATTCACCCCTCCACTTT	CASSPEGGGIYNSPLHF
11	once	TRBV2	.	TRBJ2-3	TGTGCCAGCAGTTACACAGATACGCAGTATTTT	CASSYTDTQYF
14	.	TRBV6-2/TRBV6-3	.	TRBJ1-5	TGTGCCAGCAGTGCCCAACTTGGCAATCAGCCCCAGCATTTT	CASSAQLGNQPQHF
13	once	TRBV7-8	TRBD2	TRBJ2-4	TGTGCCAGCAGCGAGGGACTAGCGGACATTCAGTACTTC	CASSEGLADIQYF
16	.	TRBV5-4	.	TRBJ2-3	TGTGCCAGCAGCCCGTTTACTACCTCTGGCACAGATACGCAGTATTTT	CASSPFTTSGTDTQYF
19	.	TRBV19	.	TRBJ2-6	TGTGCCAGTAGTATAGCCAGGGAGGCCCCTGTAGCTGGGGCCAACGTCCTGACTTTC	CASSIAREAPVAGANVLTF
13	.	TRBV5-1	TRBD1	TRBJ1-1	TGCGCCAGCAGCTTTACAGGGGGCACTGAAGCTTTCTTT	CASSFTGGTEAFF
13	.	TRBV29-1	.	TRBJ1-2	TGCAGCGTTGAGGGCAGCCCTTTCCCCCACTACACCTTC	CSVEGSPFPHYTF
14	.	TRBV5-1	.	TRBJ1-2	TGCGCCAGCACTTTGGAATACGGGAACTATGGCTACACCTTC	CASTLEYGNYGYTF
15	.	TRBV13	.	TRBJ1-4	TGTGCCAGCAGCCGTTACCAGGGAAACGATGAAAAACTGTTTTTT	CASSRYQGNDEKLFF
13	.	TRBV12-3/TRBV12-4	.	TRBJ2-5	TGTGCCAGCACGTACAGAAATGAAGAGACCCAGTACTTC	CASTYRNEETQYF
16	.	TRBV7-2	.	TRBJ1-5	TGTGCCAGCAGCTTAGGGTCGCCAGGGCTACATCAGCCCCAGCATTTT	CASSLGSPGLHQPQHF
12	.	TRBV29-1	TRBD1	TRBJ1-2	TGCAGCGTACGGACAGGCAACTATGGCTACACCTTC	CSVRTGNYGYTF
15	.	TRBV5-6	.	TRBJ1-1	TGTGCCAGCAGCTTGATAGGAGGGGAGGCCACTGAAGCTTTCTTT	CASSLIGGEATEAFF
12	.	TRBV5-4	.	TRBJ1-2	TGTGCCAGCAGCTTGGCCAAGCGAGGCTACACCTTC	CASSLAKRGYTF
13	few	TRBV5-8	TRBD1	TRBJ1-6	TGTGCCAGCAGGGGGACAGGGAATTCACCCCTCCACTTT	CASRGTGNSPLHF
17	.	TRBV9	.	TRBJ1-4	TGTGCCAGCAGCGTAGAGGGCAGGGGCCACCTTAATGAAAAACTGTTTTTT	CASSVEGRGHLNEKLFF
14	.	TRBV27	.	TRBJ1-2	TGTGCCAGCAGTTTCCAGGGTTATGAAGATGGCTACACCTTC	CASSFQGYEDGYTF
12	few	TRBV10-3	.	TRBJ1-4	TGTGCCATCAGGGACACGGATGAAAAACTGTTTTTT	CAIRDTDEKLFF
13	.	TRBV11-2	TRBD2	TRBJ2-7	TGTGCCAGCAGCCCTAGCGGGGGAGACGAGCAGTACTTC	CASSPSGGDEQYF
14	.	TRBV6-5	.	TRBJ1-2	TGTGCCAGCAGTTCCCTAGGCCTCGGCGATGGCTACACCTTC	CASSSLGLGDGYTF
13	.	TRBV9	.	TRBJ1-2	TGTGCCAGCAGCCCCCCGGACAGCTATGGCTACACCTTC	CASSPPDSYGYTF